These 27 T cell receptor beta chains share one sample of origin, sequenced in a study of CD8+ T cells in alopecia areata. Treatment reported: oral pan-JAK inhibitor, 5-10 mg twice daily. The sequencing template was cDNA reverse transcribed from extracted RNA. Assay: immunoSEQ multiplex PCR; the TCRdb copy retains only in-frame clones and omits some. The sample has 100,000 to 150,000 clones, 60% to 65% seen once; the top ten hold around 5.4%. The starting material was CD4+ T cells sorted from blood, obtained at week 4, from a patient treated with tofacitinib. The receptors shown here come from a human donor with alopecia areata.

This chain links TRBV2 with TRBJ2-5, with 12 bases that match TRBD2. Germline CDR1 is SNHLY and CDR2 is FYNNEI. This CDR3 is built from 15 residues. Trimming at V came to 7 bases and at J to 5 bases, leaving 8 bases not matched to a gene. DNA for the CDR3: TGTGCCAGCAAGACGGGACTAGCGGGTAGTGAGACCCAGTACTTC. Translating gives CASKTGLAGSETQYF.

For the CDR3, the DNA is TGCGCCAGCAGCTTGGGAGGGACTAGCGGGAGCTATGAGCAGTTCTTC. Amino acid sequence: CASSLGGTSGSYEQFF. The rearrangement joins TRBV5-1 to TRBJ2-1, with TRBD2 identical over 14 bases. Germline trimming cut 0 bases from V and 8 bases from J; bases unmatched to any gene: 4. Per the germline V gene, CDR1 is SGHRS and CDR2 is YFSETQ. The CDR3 is 16 amino acids.

The V call is TRBV10-3, the J call TRBJ1-2; perhaps TRBD1 as D (5 bases). V dropped 4 bases and J dropped 5 bases, with 14 bases sitting between them. This CDR3 has 14 amino acids. The germline V gene has CDR1 ENHRY and CDR2 SYGVKD. The CDR3 loop reads CAISGQLSTYGYTF. CDR3 sequence (DNA): TGTGCCATCAGTGGACAGCTCTCAACTTATGGCTACACCTTC.

The CDR3 region is CAWRDTGMAGYTF. In nucleotides, the CDR3 is TGTGCCTGGAGGGACACAGGGATGGCTGGCTACACCTTC. The chain is built from TRBV30 and TRBJ1-2; maybe TRBD1 (6 bases). Germline assignment: CDR1 GTSNPN and CDR2 SVGIG (reference sequence). The germline V and J ends were trimmed by 3 bases and 7 bases, with 15 bases remaining between them. CDR3 length: 13 amino acids.

In this sample, this clone turned up a few times. The chain uses TRBV29-1 and TRBJ1-1, with D hard to call. Per the germline V gene, CDR1 is SQVTM and CDR2 is ANQGSEA. Trimming removed 0 bases at V and 9 bases at J, with 8 bases between. The CDR3 contains 11 residues. CDR3 coding DNA: TGCAGCGTTGAAGATCTAGGAAAAGCTTTCTTT. Its translation is CSVEDLGKAFF.

The V gene is TRBV2, the J gene TRBJ2-4, with D perhaps matching TRBD2 (6 bases). The CDR3 consists of 15 residues. Germline V lookup: CDR1 SNHLY, CDR2 FYNNEI. The germline V and J ends were trimmed by 7 bases and 3 bases, with 16 bases remaining between them. CDR3 coding DNA: TGTGCCAGCATCCCCGGGGGAGCGGACAAAAACATTCAGTACTTC. Amino acids: CASIPGGADKNIQYF.

The CDR3 protein is CSVQGVRYNEQFF. In DNA form, the CDR3 reads TGCAGCGTTCAGGGGGTCCGCTACAATGAGCAGTTCTTC. V is TRBV29-1 and J is TRBJ2-1; 7 positions agree with TRBD1. Germline loops: CDR1 SQVTM, CDR2 ANQGSEA. J was trimmed by 3 bases and V by 5 bases; bases with no gene match: 4. The CDR3 spans 13 residues.

This clone was counted between two and nine times. The CDR3 spells CASSLGQGAYEQYF. CDR3 sequence (DNA): TGTGCCAGCAGCCTAGGACAGGGGGCCTACGAGCAGTACTTC. This chain uses TRBV9 with TRBJ2-7; TRBD1 aligns across 10 bases. Germline-derived CDR1 and CDR2 are SGDLS and YYNGEE. The length of the CDR3 is 14 residues. The trim removed 4 bases at V and 2 bases at J, leaving 3 bases unmatched.

This clone has just a few counts. The CDR3 DNA is TGCAGCGTTGAAGGCGGGGGGCACACAGATACGCAGTATTTT. It codes for CSVEGGGHTDTQYF. The chain links TRBV29-1 to TRBJ2-3; TRBD2 agrees at 8 bases. Trimming took 1 base from V and 2 from J; bases not matched to a gene: 2. The germline V gene encodes CDR1 SQVTM and CDR2 ANQGSEA. This CDR3 region has 14 residues.

The rearrangement links TRBV30 to TRBJ1-5; D is unclear. There are 13 residues in the CDR3. V lost 1 base and J lost 4, with 8 bases in between. CDR1 is GTSNPN, CDR2 SVGIG, per germline (reference sequence). This CDR3 reads CAWSGQDNQPQHF. CDR3 nucleotides: TGTGCCTGGAGTGGCCAGGATAATCAGCCCCAGCATTTT.

The rearrangement joins TRBV5-4 to TRBJ1-2, with unresolved D. The CDR3 extends over 13 amino acids. Per germline, CDR1 SGHNT and CDR2 YYREEE (reference sequence). Trimming cost V 3 bases and J 8 bases, with 14 bases left between them. CDR3 protein: CASSSEFLGGYTF. The CDR3 nucleotides read TGTGCCAGCAGCTCCGAATTCCTCGGGGGCTACACCTTC.

On this clone itself: A read error may account for a junction end that differs from germline. The V and J genes are TRBV27 and TRBJ1-1, with 7 bases fitting TRBD1. Germline V gives CDR1 MNHEY, CDR2 SMNVEV (reference sequence). This CDR3 has 16 residues. DNA of the CDR3: TGTGCCAGCAGTTTATCGACAGGGACGATGAAAACTGAAGCTTTCTTT. Encoded protein: CASSLSTGTMKTEAFF.

CDR3 nucleotide sequence: TGTGCCAGCAGCTTGGCAGATACGCAGTATTTT. Its protein product is CASSLADTQYF. V is TRBV5-6 and J is TRBJ2-3; D gene ambiguous. The germline V gene has CDR1 SGHDT and CDR2 YYEEEE. The CDR3 runs 11 residues. Trimming cost V 0 bases and J 4 bases, with 0 bases left between them.

The chain joins TRBV5-1 to TRBJ1-4; D gene unclear. The length of the CDR3 is 15 residues. Germline CDR1 is SGHRS and CDR2 is YFSETQ. Deletions cut 2 bases from V and 0 bases from J, with 8 bases between. The CDR3 DNA is TGCGCCAGCAGCTTAACAGCGACAACTAATGAAAAACTGTTTTTT. Its translation is CASSLTATTNEKLFF. Full variable domain (missing parts from reference TRBV5-1 and TRBJ1-4): KAGVTQTPRYLIKTRGQQVTLSCSPISGHRSVSWYQQTPGQGLQFLFEYFSETQRNKGNFPGRFSGRQFSNSRSEMNVSTLELGDSALYLCASSLTATTNEKLFFGSGTQLSVL.

The rearrangement joins TRBV6-1 to TRBJ1-6; 7 bases agree with TRBD1. Germline CDR1 MNHNS, CDR2 SASEGT. Germline trimming cut 3 bases from V and 9 bases from J; bases unmatched to any gene: 8. The CDR3 loop spans 15 amino acids. The DNA of the CDR3 is TGTGCCAGCAGTGAGTTTGACAGGGAGAGTTCACCCCTCCACTTT. Translated: CASSEFDRESSPLHF.

The chain carries TRBV11-2 and TRBJ2-1, with D tentatively TRBD1 or TRBD2 (5 bases each). This CDR3 region has 15 residues. Trimming shortened V by 5 bases and J by 0 bases, and 11 bases separated the two germline ends. CDR1 is SGHAT and CDR2 is FQNNGV in the germline V gene. The CDR3 protein is CASSRDPSSYNEQFF. The CDR3 DNA follows: TGTGCCAGCAGCCGGGACCCGAGCTCCTACAATGAGCAGTTCTTC.

The chain uses TRBV6-5 and TRBJ2-1, with 9 bases that match TRBD2. The ends lost 4 bases at V and 5 bases at J; junction bases unmatched: 9. CDR3 length: 16 amino acids. Germline V gives CDR1 MNHEY, CDR2 SVGAGI. The CDR3 coding sequence is TGTGCCAGCAGTTCCGGGCGCGGGGGGGTAAACAATGAGCAGTTCTTC. Translation gives CASSSGRGGVNNEQFF.

Sample share makes this clone medium-sized (0.01 to 0.1%). V gene TRBV30 combines with J gene TRBJ2-3; 10 positions match TRBD1. Germline-derived CDR1 and CDR2 are GTSNPN and SVGIG (reference sequence). With 6 bases clipped from V and 6 bases from J, the junction kept 6 bases outside the gene matches. The CDR3 length is 13 residues. The DNA of the CDR3 is TGTGCCTGCCGCGGGACAGGGGCCGATACGCAGTATTTT. Its protein product is CACRGTGADTQYF.

The chain employs TRBV4-1 and TRBJ2-7; TRBD1 matches at 8 bases. The V gene end was trimmed by 4 bases and the J gene end by 6 bases; junction bases not matched to a gene: 8. Germline CDR1 is MGHRA and CDR2 is YSYEKL. This CDR3 spans 14 amino acids. CDR3 nucleotides: TGCGCCAGCAGCCGAACGGACAGGGCTTTCGAGCAGTACTTC. The encoded protein is CASSRTDRAFEQYF.

J is TRBJ2-1 and V is TRBV30; 12 bases agree with TRBD2. The CDR3 consists of 15 residues. Trimming cost V 2 bases and J 15 bases; bases outside gene matches: 14. In germline, CDR1 is GTSNPN, CDR2 SVGIG (reference sequence). Written as DNA, the CDR3 is TGTGCCTGGAGTCTTTCGAGGACTAGCGGGGAGGGCAGGTTCTTC. Translation: CAWSLSRTSGEGRFF.

The chain couples TRBV30 to TRBJ1-2, with TRBD1 identical over 7 bases. Unmatched junction bases numbered 14, after V lost 2 bases and J lost 8 bases. There are 15 residues in the CDR3. CDR1 is GTSNPN and CDR2 is SVGIG in the germline V gene (reference sequence). This CDR3 is CAWSRTGSLLDGYTF. The CDR3 coding sequence is TGTGCCTGGAGTAGGACAGGTAGCCTCTTAGACGGCTACACCTTC.

This clone has a single count. The chain is built from TRBV7-2 and TRBJ2-7; unclear D gene. V gave up 0 bases and J gave up 3 bases, with 9 bases separating them. The CDR3 totals 14 residues. The germline CDR1 and CDR2 sequences are SGHTA and FQGNSA. In nucleotides, the CDR3 is TGTGCCAGCAGCTTAGCGGGCTCTAGCTACGAGCAGTACTTC. Residues: CASSLAGSSYEQYF.

The rearrangement links TRBV7-9 to TRBJ1-1; D possibly corresponds to TRBD1 (5 bases). The CDR3 has 13 residues. Germline V gene sequence: CDR1 SEHNR, CDR2 FQNEAQ (reference sequence). The germline V and J ends were trimmed by 5 bases and 4 bases, with 11 bases remaining between them. The CDR3 sequence is CASSDQGATEAFF. CDR3 bases: TGTGCCAGCAGCGACCAAGGGGCCACTGAAGCTTTCTTT.

This clone was seen once. The V call is TRBV6-5, the J call TRBJ2-5; 8 nucleotides agree with TRBD2. Germline V gene sequence: CDR1 MNHEY, CDR2 SVGAGI. Trimming took 6 bases from V and 4 from J; bases not matched to a gene: 4. There are 13 residues in the CDR3. The chain's CDR3 is CASRRGGRETQYF. CDR3 sequence (DNA): TGTGCCAGCAGACGGGGGGGCCGAGAGACCCAGTACTTC.

The chain joins TRBV29-1 to TRBJ1-4; TRBD1 is a possible D gene (5 bases). Germline values: CDR1 SQVTM, CDR2 ANQGSEA. V lost 4 bases and J lost 2, with 11 bases in between. The CDR3 consists of 14 residues. CDR3 amino acids: CSVGLAGTNEKLFF. The DNA of the CDR3 is TGCAGCGTTGGGTTGGCAGGGACTAATGAAAAACTGTTTTTT.

V usage is TRBV7-2 and J usage is TRBJ2-2, with 7 bases aligning to TRBD1. The V and J ends lost 5 bases and 7 bases, in that order; junction bases with no gene match: 10. Germline-derived CDR1 and CDR2 are SGHTA and FQGNSA. The CDR3 has 15 amino acids. CDR3 amino acids: CASSVRGGRDGELFF. The CDR3 region has the DNA TGTGCCAGCAGCGTCCGAGGGGGCAGGGACGGGGAGCTGTTTTTT.

The chain combines TRBV6-5 with TRBJ1-1; D is unresolved. Per germline, CDR1 MNHEY and CDR2 SVGAGI. The CDR3 consists of 14 residues. V was trimmed by 5 bases and J by 5 bases, leaving 15 bases between them. CDR3: CASSDPVRGTEAFF. CDR3 nucleotides: TGTGCCAGCAGTGACCCAGTGAGAGGAACTGAAGCTTTCTTT.